The TCR beta chain described here comes from a study of graft-versus-host responses after intestinal transplantation. For the study at large: Recipients across the board were started on anti-thymocyte globulin induction, then kept on tacrolimus and steroids for about three years.

Clones were sequenced by immunoSEQ multiplex PCR, and TCRdb holds only the in-frame ones, with some missing. The sample carries about 50,000 clones, around 90% recorded once. About this clone: Antigen specificity is unknown.

The CDR3 extends over 17 amino acids. Germline CDR1 is SGHVS and CDR2 is FQNEAQ. V lost 0 bases to trimming and J lost 4 bases; unmatched junction nucleotides: 9. The specimen comprised unstimulated CD4+ T cells sorted from spleen or lymph node cells, sampled before transplant. The sequence derives from a human donor who was the organ donor for an intestinal transplant. The chain is built from TRBV7-8 and TRBJ2-5; 9 bases line up with TRBD1. The CDR3 DNA is TGTGCCAGCAGCTTAGCGCATAAGGGACAGGGAGGAGAGACCCAGTACTTC. Amino acid sequence: CASSLAHKGQGGETQYF.